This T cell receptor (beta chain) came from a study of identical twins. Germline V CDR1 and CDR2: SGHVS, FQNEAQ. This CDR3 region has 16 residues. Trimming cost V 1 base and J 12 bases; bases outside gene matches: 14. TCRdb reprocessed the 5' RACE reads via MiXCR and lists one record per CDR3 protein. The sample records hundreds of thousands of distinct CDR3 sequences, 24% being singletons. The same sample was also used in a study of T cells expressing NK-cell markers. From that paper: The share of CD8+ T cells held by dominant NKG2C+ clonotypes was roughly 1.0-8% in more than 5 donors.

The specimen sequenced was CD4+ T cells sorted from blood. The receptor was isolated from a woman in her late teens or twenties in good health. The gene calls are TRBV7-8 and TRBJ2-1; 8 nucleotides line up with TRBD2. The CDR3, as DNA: TGTGCCAGCAGCTTAGACCGTCTAGCGGGTGGGGGTGCGCAGTTCTTC. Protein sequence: CASSLDRLAGGGAQFF. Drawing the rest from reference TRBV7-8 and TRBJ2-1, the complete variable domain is GAGVSQSPRYKVAKRGQDVALRCDPISGHVSLFWYQQALGQGPEFLTYFQNEAQLDKSGLPSDRFFAERPEGSVSTLKIQRTQQEDSAVYLCASSLDRLAGGGAQFFGPGTRLTVL.